A selection of T cell receptor beta chains follows, all from one sample in a study of memory CD4+ T cells and cytomegalovirus serostatus. Some clones are missing from TCRdb's copy, which holds only in-frame ones; the method was immunoSEQ multiplex PCR. The sample has about 50,000 clones, 60% to 80% seen once. Sequences were obtained from memory CD4+ T cells from blood. The receptor set was obtained from an adult in good health and CMV-seronegative. Both conserved end residues are part of each CDR3. Fields, in order: clone size, D gene, J gene, CDR3 length, V gene, CDR3 protein, CDR3 DNA. A D gene is named only where the DNA matches it firmly. Size is omitted from some rows. Given values are once, few, many or a class for expanded clones.

size: -
D: -
J: TRBJ1-2
length: 14
V: TRBV7-9
CDR3: CASSFMGRSYGYTF
DNA: TGTGCCAGCAGCTTCATGGGCAGGAGCTATGGCTACACCTTC

size: -
D: -
J: TRBJ1-2
length: 13
V: TRBV7-8
CDR3: CASSPGQNYGYTF
DNA: TGTGCCAGCAGCCCTGGACAGAACTATGGCTACACCTTC

size: -
D: TRBD2
J: TRBJ2-7
length: 13
V: TRBV7-2
CDR3: CASKLAGLYEQYF
DNA: TGTGCCAGCAAACTAGCGGGGTTGTACGAGCAGTACTTC

size: once
D: TRBD1
J: TRBJ1-2
length: 12
V: TRBV6-1
CDR3: CASQPGTGGYTF
DNA: TGTGCCAGCCAACCAGGGACAGGGGGTTACACCTTC

size: -
D: TRBD2
J: TRBJ2-2
length: 18
V: TRBV19
CDR3: CASIRRAGGLSNTGELFF
DNA: TGTGCCAGTATCCGAAGGGCGGGGGGCCTCTCGAACACCGGGGAGCTGTTTTTT

size: -
D: TRBD2
J: TRBJ2-1
length: 15
V: TRBV5-1
CDR3: CASSLSSTSGAKQFF
DNA: TGCGCCAGCAGCTTGTCTTCGACTAGCGGGGCCAAGCAGTTCTTC

size: -
D: -
J: TRBJ2-3
length: 14
V: TRBV7-2
CDR3: CASSLRQSTDTQYF
DNA: TGTGCCAGCAGCTTAAGACAAAGCACAGATACGCAGTATTTT

size: -
D: -
J: TRBJ1-5
length: 13
V: TRBV2
CDR3: CASVPIPNQPQHF
DNA: TGTGCCAGCGTACCGATCCCGAATCAGCCCCAGCATTTT

size: -
D: TRBD1
J: TRBJ1-1
length: 14
V: TRBV5-1
CDR3: CASAHRGSDTEAFF
DNA: TGCGCCAGCGCTCACAGGGGATCGGACACTGAAGCTTTCTTT

size: few
D: TRBD2
J: TRBJ2-5
length: 11
V: TRBV20-1
CDR3: CSANSGGTQYF
DNA: TGCAGTGCTAACTCGGGGGGGACCCAGTACTTC

size: -
D: -
J: TRBJ1-2
length: 15
V: TRBV11-2
CDR3: CASSLGTGLGYGYTF
DNA: TGTGCCAGCAGCTTAGGAACAGGACTGGGCTATGGCTACACCTTC

size: -
D: TRBD1
J: TRBJ1-2
length: 14
V: TRBV5-4
CDR3: CASSFGQGAPGYTF
DNA: TGTGCCAGCAGCTTCGGGCAGGGGGCGCCAGGCTACACCTTC

size: -
D: -
J: TRBJ1-1
length: 12
V: TRBV7-2
CDR3: CASSLSNTEAFF
DNA: TGTGCCAGCAGCCTCTCGAACACTGAAGCTTTCTTT

size: -
D: -
J: TRBJ2-3
length: 12
V: TRBV29-1
CDR3: CSVGRQQDTQYF
DNA: TGCAGCGTTGGGAGACAGCAAGATACGCAGTATTTT

size: -
D: TRBD2
J: TRBJ2-3
length: 15
V: TRBV30
CDR3: CAWSVSSGSTDTQYF
DNA: TGTGCCTGGAGTGTATCTAGCGGGAGCACAGATACGCAGTATTTT

size: -
D: -
J: TRBJ2-3
length: 14
V: TRBV7-2
CDR3: CASSLGVATDTQYF
DNA: TGTGCCAGCAGCTTGGGCGTGGCCACAGATACGCAGTATTTT

size: -
D: TRBD1
J: TRBJ2-3
length: 15
V: TRBV6-5
CDR3: CASRDRGFGTDTQYF
DNA: TGTGCCAGCAGGGACAGGGGCTTCGGGACAGATACGCAGTATTTT

size: -
D: TRBD2
J: TRBJ2-3
length: 14
V: TRBV5-1
CDR3: CASWSGGSTDTQYF
DNA: TGCGCCAGCTGGAGCGGGGGGTCCACAGATACGCAGTATTTT

size: -
D: TRBD1
J: TRBJ1-1
length: 16
V: TRBV5-6
CDR3: CASSLPGTGAAAGAFF
DNA: TGTGCCAGCAGCTTGCCTGGGACAGGGGCCGCTGCAGGAGCTTTCTTT

size: -
D: -
J: TRBJ2-3
length: 11
V: TRBV6-4
CDR3: CASSQGDTQYF
DNA: TGTGCCAGCAGTCAGGGAGATACGCAGTATTTT

size: -
D: -
J: TRBJ2-5
length: 14
V: TRBV5-4
CDR3: CASSSPQGEETQYF
DNA: TGTGCCAGCAGCTCCCCCCAAGGGGAAGAGACCCAGTACTTC

size: few
D: -
J: TRBJ2-5
length: 15
V: TRBV6-1
CDR3: CASSPDPGGRETQYF
DNA: TGTGCCAGCAGTCCGGATCCCGGAGGACGGGAGACCCAGTACTTC

size: -
D: -
J: TRBJ2-2
length: 16
V: TRBV19
CDR3: CASSIDPGIGTGELFF
DNA: TGTGCCAGTAGTATTGATCCAGGGATAGGAACCGGGGAGCTGTTTTTT

size: once
D: -
J: TRBJ1-6
length: 14
V: TRBV6-1
CDR3: CASGTRSYNSPLHF
DNA: TGTGCCAGCGGAACCCGCTCCTATAATTCACCCCTCCACTTT